The clone carrying this T cell receptor beta chain was recorded at least ten times. Its antigen is undetermined. Deletions cut 4 bases from V and 4 bases from J, with 7 bases between. This CDR3 has 12 amino acids. Germline CDR1 and CDR2: LGHDT and YNNKEL (reference sequence). The data originate from a study of CD8 T cells in ankylosing spondylitis. Study-level findings and limits: Disease-linked clones reportedly concentrated significantly in matched ankylosing spondylitis synovial fluid. Among TCR beta sequences, a motif of several highly homologous variants appeared characteristic of ankylosing spondylitis blood.

TCRdb reprocessed the 5' RACE reads via MiXCR and lists one record per CDR3 protein. Found here are 210,000 or so distinct CDR3 sequences, 7% to 10% of them singletons; the top ten hold 4% to 5%. This receptor was obtained from a female donor with ankylosing spondylitis or in good health (not recorded which). The specimen sequenced was blood, either unsorted or a sorted T cell fraction (not recorded which). The chain is built from TRBV3-1 and TRBJ1-2; D is perhaps TRBD1 (6 bases). DNA of the CDR3: TGTGCCAGCAGCCCGGACAGCTATGGCTACACCTTC. It translates to CASSPDSYGYTF.